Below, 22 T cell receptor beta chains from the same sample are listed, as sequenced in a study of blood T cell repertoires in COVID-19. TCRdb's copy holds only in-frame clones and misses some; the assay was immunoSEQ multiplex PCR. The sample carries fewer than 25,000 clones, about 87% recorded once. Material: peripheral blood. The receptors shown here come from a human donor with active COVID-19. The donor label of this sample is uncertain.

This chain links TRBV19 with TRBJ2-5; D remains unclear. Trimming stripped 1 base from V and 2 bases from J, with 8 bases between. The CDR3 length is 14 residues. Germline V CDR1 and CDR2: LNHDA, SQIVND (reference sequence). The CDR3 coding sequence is TGTGCCAGTAGTATAGCCCCCTTTCAAGAGACCCAGTACTTC. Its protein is CASSIAPFQETQYF. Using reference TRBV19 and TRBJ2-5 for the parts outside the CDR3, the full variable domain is DGGITQSPKYLFRKEGQNVTLSCEQNLNHDAMYWYRQDPGQGLRLIYYSQIVNDFQKGDIAEGYSVSREKKESFPLTVTSAQKNPTAFYLCASSIAPFQETQYFGPGTRLLVL.

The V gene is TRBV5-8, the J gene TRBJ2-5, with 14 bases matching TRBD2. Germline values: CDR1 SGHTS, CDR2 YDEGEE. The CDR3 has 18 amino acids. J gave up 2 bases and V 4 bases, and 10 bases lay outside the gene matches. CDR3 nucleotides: TGTGCCAGCAGCCCTGGGACTAGCGGGGGCATTGGGCAAGAGACCCAGTACTTC. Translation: CASSPGTSGGIGQETQYF.

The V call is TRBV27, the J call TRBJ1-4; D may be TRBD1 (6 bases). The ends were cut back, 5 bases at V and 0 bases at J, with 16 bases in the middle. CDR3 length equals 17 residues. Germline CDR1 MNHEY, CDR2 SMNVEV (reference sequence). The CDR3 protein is CASSLRGLSPTNEKLFF. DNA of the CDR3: TGTGCCAGCAGTCTGAGGGGGTTGTCTCCAACTAATGAAAAACTGTTTTTT.

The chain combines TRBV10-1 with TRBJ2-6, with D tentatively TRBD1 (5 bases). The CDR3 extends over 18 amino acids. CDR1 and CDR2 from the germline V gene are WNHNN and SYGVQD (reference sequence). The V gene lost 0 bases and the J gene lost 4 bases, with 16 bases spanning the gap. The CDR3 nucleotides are TGCGCCAGCAGTGAGTCGCTGACAGTGCTTGGAGGGGCCAACGTCCTGACTTTC. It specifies CASSESLTVLGGANVLTF.

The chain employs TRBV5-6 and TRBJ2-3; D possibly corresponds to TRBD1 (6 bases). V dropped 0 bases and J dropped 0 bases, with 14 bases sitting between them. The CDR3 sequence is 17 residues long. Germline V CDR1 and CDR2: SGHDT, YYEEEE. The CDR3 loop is CASSLGWGQGSTDTQYF. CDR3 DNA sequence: TGTGCCAGCAGCTTGGGATGGGGACAAGGTAGCACAGATACGCAGTATTTT.

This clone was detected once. This chain's CDR3 is CASRPGGSTEAFF. CDR3 in DNA: TGTGCCAGCAGGCCGGGAGGATCGACTGAAGCTTTCTTT. The J gene is TRBJ1-1, the V gene TRBV5-8; no firm D call. V lost 5 bases and J lost 5, with 13 bases in between. This CDR3 has 13 residues. Germline CDR1 SGHTS, CDR2 YDEGEE.

CDR3 amino acids: CASSRTPGQGPYEQYF. CDR3 DNA: TGTGCCAGTAGTCGAACCCCGGGACAGGGGCCCTACGAGCAGTACTTC. The gene calls are TRBV19 and TRBJ2-7; 10 nucleotides align to TRBD1. The CDR3 covers 16 residues. J lost 2 bases, V lost 5 bases, and 9 bases had no gene match. From germline, CDR1 is LNHDA and CDR2 SQIVND (reference sequence). The full variable domain, its missing parts supplied by reference TRBV19 and TRBJ2-7, is DGGITQSPKYLFRKEGQNVTLSCEQNLNHDAMYWYRQDPGQGLRLIYYSQIVNDFQKGDIAEGYSVSREKKESFPLTVTSAQKNPTAFYLCASSRTPGQGPYEQYFGPGTRLTVT.

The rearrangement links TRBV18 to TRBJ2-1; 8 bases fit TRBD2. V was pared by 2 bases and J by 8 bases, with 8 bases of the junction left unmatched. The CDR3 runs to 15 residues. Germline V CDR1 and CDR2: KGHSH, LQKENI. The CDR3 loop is CASSPGAGVLYEQFF. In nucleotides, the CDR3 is TGTGCCAGCTCACCAGGAGCGGGGGTATTGTATGAGCAGTTCTTC.

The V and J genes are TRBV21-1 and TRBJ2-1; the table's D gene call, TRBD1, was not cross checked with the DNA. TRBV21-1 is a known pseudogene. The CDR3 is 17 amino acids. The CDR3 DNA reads TGTGCCAGCAGCCTCCCGGGACAGGGACGTATTGACAATGAGCAGTTCTTC. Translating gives CASSLPGQGRIDNEQFF.

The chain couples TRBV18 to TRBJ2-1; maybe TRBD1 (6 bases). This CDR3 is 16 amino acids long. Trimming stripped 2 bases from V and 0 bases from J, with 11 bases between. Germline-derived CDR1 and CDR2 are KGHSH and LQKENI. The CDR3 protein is CASSPSRGHSYNEQFF. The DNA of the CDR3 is TGTGCCAGCTCACCAAGCCGGGGACACTCCTACAATGAGCAGTTCTTC.

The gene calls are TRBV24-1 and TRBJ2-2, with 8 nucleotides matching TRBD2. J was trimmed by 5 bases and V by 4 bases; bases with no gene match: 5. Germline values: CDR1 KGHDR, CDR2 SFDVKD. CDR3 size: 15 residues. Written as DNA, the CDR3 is TGTGCCACCAGTGAGGCGGGGGGAGGGACCGGGGAGCTGTTTTTT. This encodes CATSEAGGGTGELFF.

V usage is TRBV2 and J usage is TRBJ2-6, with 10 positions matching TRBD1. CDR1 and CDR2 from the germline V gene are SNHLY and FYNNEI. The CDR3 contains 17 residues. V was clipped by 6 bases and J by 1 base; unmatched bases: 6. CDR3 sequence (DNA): TGTGCCAGCAGAGCGGACAGGGGGGGATCTGGGGCCAACGTCCTGACTTTC. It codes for CASRADRGGSGANVLTF.

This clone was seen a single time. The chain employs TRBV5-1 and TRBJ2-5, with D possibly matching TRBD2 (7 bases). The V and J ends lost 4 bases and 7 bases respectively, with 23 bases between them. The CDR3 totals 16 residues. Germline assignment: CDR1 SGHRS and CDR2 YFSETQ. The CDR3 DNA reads TGCGCCAGCAGCCTGCGGGGGCTAGCGGCGGTGGGGACCCAGTACTTC. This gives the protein CASSLRGLAAVGTQYF.

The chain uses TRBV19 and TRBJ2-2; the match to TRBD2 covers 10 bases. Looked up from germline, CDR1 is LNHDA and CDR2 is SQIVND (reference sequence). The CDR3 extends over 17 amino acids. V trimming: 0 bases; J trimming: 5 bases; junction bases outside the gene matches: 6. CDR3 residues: CASSIDGTSGVTGELFF. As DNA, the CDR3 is TGTGCCAGTAGTATAGATGGAACTAGCGGGGTGACCGGGGAGCTGTTTTTT.

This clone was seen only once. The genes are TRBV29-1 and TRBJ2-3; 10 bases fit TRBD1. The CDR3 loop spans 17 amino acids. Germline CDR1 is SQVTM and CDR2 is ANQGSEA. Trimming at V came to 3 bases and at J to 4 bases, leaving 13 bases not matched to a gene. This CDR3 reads CSVDLESTGGVSDTQYF. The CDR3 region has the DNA TGCAGCGTTGATCTCGAGTCGACAGGGGGCGTGTCAGATACGCAGTATTTT.

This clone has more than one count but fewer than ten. DNA for the CDR3: TGTGCCAGCACTGGAGGGGCCCTGGGTTCACCCCTCCACTTT. This codes for CASTGGALGSPLHF. The chain uses TRBV27 and TRBJ1-6, with D perhaps matching TRBD1 (5 bases). The length of the CDR3 is 14 residues. Trimming took off 7 bases at V and 9 bases at J, with 16 bases between the two ends. Germline lookup yields CDR1 MNHEY and CDR2 SMNVEV (reference sequence).

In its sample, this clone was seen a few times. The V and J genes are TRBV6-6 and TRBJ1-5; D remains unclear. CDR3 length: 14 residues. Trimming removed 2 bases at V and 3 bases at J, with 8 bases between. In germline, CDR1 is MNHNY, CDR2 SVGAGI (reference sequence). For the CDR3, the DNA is TGTGCCAGCAGTTACCCAGAAGACAATCAGCCCCAGCATTTT. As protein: CASSYPEDNQPQHF.

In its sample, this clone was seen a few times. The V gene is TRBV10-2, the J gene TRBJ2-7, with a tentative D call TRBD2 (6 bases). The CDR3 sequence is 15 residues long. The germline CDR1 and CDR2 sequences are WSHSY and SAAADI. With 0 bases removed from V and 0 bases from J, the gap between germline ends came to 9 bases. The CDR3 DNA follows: TGCGCCAGCAGTGAGTCCTACGGGAGCTCCTACGAGCAGTACTTC. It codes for CASSESYGSSYEQYF.

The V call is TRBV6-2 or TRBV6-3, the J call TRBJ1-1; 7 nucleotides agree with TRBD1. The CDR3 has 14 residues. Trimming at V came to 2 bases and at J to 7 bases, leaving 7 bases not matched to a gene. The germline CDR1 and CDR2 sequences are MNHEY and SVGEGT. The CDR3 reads CASSYGVRGNEAFF. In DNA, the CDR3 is TGTGCCAGCAGTTACGGTGTCAGGGGGAATGAAGCTTTCTTT.

This chain's CDR3 is CASSRLIAGAYEQYF. CDR3 DNA: TGCGCCAGCAGTCGACTTATAGCGGGAGCCTACGAGCAGTACTTC. The rearrangement links TRBV4-3 to TRBJ2-7, with 9 bases that match TRBD2. V trimming: 6 bases; J trimming: 2 bases; junction bases outside the gene matches: 8. The CDR3 length is 15 residues. Germline lookup yields CDR1 LGHNA and CDR2 YSLEER.

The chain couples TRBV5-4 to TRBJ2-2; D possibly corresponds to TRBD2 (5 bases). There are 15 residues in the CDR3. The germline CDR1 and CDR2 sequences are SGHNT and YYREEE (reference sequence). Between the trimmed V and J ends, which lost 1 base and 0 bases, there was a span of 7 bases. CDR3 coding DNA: TGTGCCAGCAGCTTGAGACTATCGAACACCGGGGAGCTGTTTTTT. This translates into CASSLRLSNTGELFF.

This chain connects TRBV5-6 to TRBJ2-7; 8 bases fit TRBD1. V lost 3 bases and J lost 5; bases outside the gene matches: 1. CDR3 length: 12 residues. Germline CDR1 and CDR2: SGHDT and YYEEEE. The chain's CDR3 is CASSSDRDEQYF. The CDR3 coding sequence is TGTGCCAGCAGCTCGGACAGGGACGAGCAGTACTTC.